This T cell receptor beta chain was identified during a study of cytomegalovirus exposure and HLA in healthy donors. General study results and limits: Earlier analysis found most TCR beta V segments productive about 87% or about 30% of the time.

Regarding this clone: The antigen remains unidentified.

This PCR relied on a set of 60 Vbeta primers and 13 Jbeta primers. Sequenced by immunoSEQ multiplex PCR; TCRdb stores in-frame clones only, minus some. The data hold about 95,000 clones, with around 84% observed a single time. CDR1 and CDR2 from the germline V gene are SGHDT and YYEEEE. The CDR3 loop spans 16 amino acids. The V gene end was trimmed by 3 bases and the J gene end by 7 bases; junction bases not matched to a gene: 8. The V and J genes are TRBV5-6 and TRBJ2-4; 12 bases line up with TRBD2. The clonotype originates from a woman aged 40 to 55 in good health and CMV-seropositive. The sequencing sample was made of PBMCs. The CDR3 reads CASSSWTSGIFNIQYF. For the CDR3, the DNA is TGTGCCAGCAGCTCCTGGACTAGCGGGATTTTTAACATTCAGTACTTC.